A selection of T cell receptor beta chains follows, all from one sample in a study of blood T cell repertoires in COVID-19. Generated by immunoSEQ multiplex PCR, the TCRdb table keeps only in-frame clones and is missing some. This table holds hundreds of thousands of clones, 90% found once. The sample consisted of PBMCs or T cells enriched from blood (not recorded which). These receptors were taken from a woman aged 18 to 35 with acute COVID-19. Both conserved end residues are part of each CDR3. Each record gives: D gene, J gene, V gene, clone size, CDR3 protein, CDR3 DNA. The D gene is left open where the match is weak. Where a row states a size, it is once, few, many or the class of an expanded clone; other rows omit it.

d_call: .
j_call: TRBJ2-7
v_call: TRBV7-6
clone_size: .
cdr3_aa: CASSLEPGNEQYF
cdr3_nt: TGTGCCAGCAGCTTAGAGCCGGGAAACGAGCAGTACTTC

d_call: TRBD1
j_call: TRBJ1-2
v_call: TRBV7-8
clone_size: .
cdr3_aa: CASSTDRAYGYTF
cdr3_nt: TGTGCCAGCAGCACGGACAGGGCATATGGCTACACCTTC

d_call: TRBD1
j_call: TRBJ1-4
v_call: TRBV15
clone_size: .
cdr3_aa: CATSYRGANEKLFF
cdr3_nt: TGTGCCACCAGTTACAGGGGAGCTAATGAAAAACTGTTTTTT

d_call: .
j_call: TRBJ1-2
v_call: TRBV6-5
clone_size: .
cdr3_aa: CASSYSGRGYGYTF
cdr3_nt: TGTGCCAGCAGTTACTCTGGCCGAGGCTATGGCTACACCTTC

d_call: TRBD1
j_call: TRBJ2-4
v_call: TRBV14
clone_size: .
cdr3_aa: CASRENSGTGGLFGKNIQYF
cdr3_nt: TGTGCCAGCAGGGAAAACTCCGGGACAGGTGGGTTGTTTGGCAAAAACATTCAGTACTTC

d_call: .
j_call: TRBJ2-3
v_call: TRBV5-8
clone_size: once
cdr3_aa: CASSLVRGPIRTDTQYF
cdr3_nt: TGTGCCAGCAGCTTGGTTCGGGGTCCCATTCGCACAGATACGCAGTATTTT

d_call: TRBD1
j_call: TRBJ1-4
v_call: TRBV18
clone_size: .
cdr3_aa: CASSPRQIQGAMSEKLFF
cdr3_nt: TGTGCCAGCTCACCACGTCAGATCCAGGGGGCGATGTCTGAAAAACTGTTTTTT

d_call: .
j_call: TRBJ2-3
v_call: TRBV4-2
clone_size: .
cdr3_aa: CASSQEFWASGTDTQYF
cdr3_nt: TGTGCCAGCAGCCAAGAGTTCTGGGCGTCGGGCACAGATACGCAGTATTTT

d_call: .
j_call: TRBJ1-2
v_call: TRBV15
clone_size: .
cdr3_aa: CATSRGGGLANYGYTF
cdr3_nt: TGTGCCACCAGCAGAGGGGGGGGACTTGCAAACTATGGCTACACCTTC

d_call: TRBD2
j_call: TRBJ2-1
v_call: TRBV7-9
clone_size: .
cdr3_aa: CASNQPLGGGSDSVGEQFF
cdr3_nt: TGTGCCAGCAACCAACCCCTGGGAGGCGGGAGTGATAGTGTTGGTGAGCAGTTCTTC

d_call: .
j_call: TRBJ1-3
v_call: TRBV4-2
clone_size: .
cdr3_aa: CASSPGISGNTIYF
cdr3_nt: TGTGCCAGCAGCCCCGGGATCTCTGGAAACACCATATATTTT

d_call: .
j_call: TRBJ1-1
v_call: TRBV10-1
clone_size: .
cdr3_aa: CASSEARGSDTEAFF
cdr3_nt: TGCGCCAGCAGTGAGGCAAGGGGAAGCGACACTGAAGCTTTCTTT

d_call: TRBD1
j_call: TRBJ2-1
v_call: TRBV11-3
clone_size: .
cdr3_aa: CASSKGQGIYNEQFF
cdr3_nt: TGTGCCAGCAGCAAGGGACAGGGGATTTACAATGAGCAGTTCTTC

d_call: .
j_call: TRBJ2-3
v_call: TRBV7-9
clone_size: .
cdr3_aa: CASSPPSSPSDTTDTQYF
cdr3_nt: TGTGCCAGCAGCCCTCCGTCAAGCCCTAGCGACACCACAGATACGCAGTATTTT

d_call: TRBD2
j_call: TRBJ2-4
v_call: TRBV11-3
clone_size: .
cdr3_aa: CASSWSGRARPEVKNIQYF
cdr3_nt: TGTGCCAGCAGCTGGAGCGGGAGGGCCCGACCTGAGGTCAAAAACATTCAGTACTTC

d_call: TRBD1
j_call: TRBJ2-7
v_call: TRBV7-2
clone_size: .
cdr3_aa: CASSLGQGALSYEQYF
cdr3_nt: TGTGCCAGCAGCTTAGGCCAGGGGGCCCTCTCCTACGAGCAGTACTTC

d_call: .
j_call: TRBJ1-1
v_call: TRBV28
clone_size: once
cdr3_aa: CASSFDRQKGTEAFF
cdr3_nt: TGTGCCAGCAGTTTTGACAGGCAAAAGGGCACTGAAGCTTTCTTT

d_call: TRBD2
j_call: TRBJ2-1
v_call: TRBV4-1
clone_size: .
cdr3_aa: CASSHASGRGYNEQFF
cdr3_nt: TGCGCCAGCAGCCACGCTAGCGGGAGGGGGTACAATGAGCAGTTCTTC

d_call: .
j_call: TRBJ1-1
v_call: TRBV4-3
clone_size: .
cdr3_aa: CASSQDSGIRTEAFF
cdr3_nt: TGCGCCAGCAGCCAAGATTCCGGGATTAGGACTGAAGCTTTCTTT

d_call: .
j_call: TRBJ2-2
v_call: TRBV20-1
clone_size: .
cdr3_aa: CSARDGGELFF
cdr3_nt: TGCAGTGCTAGAGACGGCGGGGAGCTGTTTTTT

d_call: TRBD1
j_call: TRBJ1-6
v_call: TRBV6-5
clone_size: .
cdr3_aa: CASSYSDREASPLHF
cdr3_nt: TGTGCCAGCAGTTACTCGGACAGGGAGGCTTCACCCCTCCACTTT

d_call: .
j_call: TRBJ2-7
v_call: TRBV27
clone_size: once
cdr3_aa: CASSLRTSSTAIYEQYF
cdr3_nt: TGTGCCAGCAGTTTAAGGACCTCATCGACAGCCATCTACGAGCAGTACTTC

d_call: TRBD1
j_call: TRBJ2-5
v_call: TRBV7-3
clone_size: .
cdr3_aa: CASSLTGTEETQYF
cdr3_nt: TGTGCCAGCAGCTTAACCGGGACAGAAGAGACCCAGTACTTC

d_call: TRBD1
j_call: TRBJ1-5
v_call: TRBV10-3
clone_size: .
cdr3_aa: CAISGSRGVNQPQHF
cdr3_nt: TGTGCCATCAGTGGTTCCAGGGGGGTCAATCAGCCCCAGCATTTT

d_call: .
j_call: TRBJ1-5
v_call: TRBV3-1/TRBV3-2
clone_size: .
cdr3_aa: CASSQGLNQPQHF
cdr3_nt: TGTGCCAGCAGCCAGGGCCTGAATCAGCCCCAGCATTTT

d_call: .
j_call: TRBJ2-7
v_call: TRBV28
clone_size: .
cdr3_aa: CASSTSGLSSYEQYF
cdr3_nt: TGTGCCAGCAGTACCAGCGGACTCAGCTCCTACGAGCAGTACTTC

d_call: .
j_call: TRBJ1-4
v_call: TRBV7-8
clone_size: .
cdr3_aa: CASSSRTAGEELFF
cdr3_nt: TGTGCCAGCAGCTCAAGGACAGCCGGAGAGGAACTGTTTTTT

d_call: TRBD1
j_call: TRBJ1-4
v_call: TRBV5-8
clone_size: .
cdr3_aa: CASSLFGQGNEKLFF
cdr3_nt: TGTGCCAGCAGCTTATTTGGACAGGGTAATGAAAAACTGTTTTTT

d_call: TRBD1
j_call: TRBJ2-7
v_call: TRBV25-1
clone_size: .
cdr3_aa: CASSPGGYEQYF
cdr3_nt: TGTGCCAGCAGTCCAGGGGGCTACGAGCAGTACTTC

d_call: .
j_call: TRBJ2-1
v_call: TRBV5-6
clone_size: .
cdr3_aa: CASSGSRESSYNEQFF
cdr3_nt: TGTGCCAGCAGCGGGAGTAGGGAAAGCTCCTACAATGAGCAGTTCTTC

d_call: TRBD1
j_call: TRBJ2-7
v_call: TRBV5-5
clone_size: .
cdr3_aa: CASSLGLRDSSYEQYF
cdr3_nt: TGTGCCAGCAGCTTGGGCCTCCGGGACAGCTCCTACGAGCAGTACTTC

d_call: TRBD1
j_call: TRBJ2-7
v_call: TRBV2
clone_size: .
cdr3_aa: CASSLQGAGEQYF
cdr3_nt: TGTGCCAGCAGCCTACAGGGGGCGGGGGAGCAGTACTTC

d_call: .
j_call: TRBJ1-4
v_call: TRBV11-2
clone_size: .
cdr3_aa: CASSLAQGGRKLFF
cdr3_nt: TGTGCCAGCAGCTTAGCGCAGGGTGGGAGGAAACTGTTTTTT

d_call: TRBD2
j_call: TRBJ2-1
v_call: TRBV3-1/TRBV3-2
clone_size: .
cdr3_aa: CASSIYKTSGYYNEQFF
cdr3_nt: TGTGCCAGCAGCATATATAAGACTAGCGGGTACTACAATGAGCAGTTCTTC

d_call: TRBD1
j_call: TRBJ1-2
v_call: TRBV4-3
clone_size: .
cdr3_aa: CASSQEEGALTGYTF
cdr3_nt: TGCGCCAGCAGCCAAGAGGAGGGGGCTTTGACTGGCTACACCTTC

d_call: .
j_call: TRBJ2-2
v_call: TRBV10-1
clone_size: .
cdr3_aa: CASSESGKLAHTGELFF
cdr3_nt: TGCGCCAGCAGTGAGTCAGGTAAGCTAGCCCACACCGGGGAGCTGTTTTTT

d_call: TRBD1
j_call: TRBJ1-2
v_call: TRBV19
clone_size: .
cdr3_aa: CASSNPDRVYGYTF
cdr3_nt: TGTGCCAGTAGCAACCCGGACAGGGTCTATGGCTACACCTTC

d_call: TRBD1
j_call: TRBJ2-7
v_call: TRBV28
clone_size: many
cdr3_aa: CASSLTGTGTYEQYF
cdr3_nt: TGTGCCAGCAGTCTAACCGGGACAGGCACCTACGAGCAGTACTTC

d_call: .
j_call: TRBJ1-5
v_call: TRBV5-8
clone_size: .
cdr3_aa: CASSGQPYSNQPQHF
cdr3_nt: TGTGCCAGCAGCGGACAGCCCTATAGCAATCAGCCCCAGCATTTT

d_call: TRBD2
j_call: TRBJ2-7
v_call: TRBV29-1
clone_size: .
cdr3_aa: CSARTSGRMLEQYF
cdr3_nt: TGCAGCGCCAGGACTAGCGGGAGAATGCTTGAGCAGTACTTC

d_call: .
j_call: TRBJ1-6
v_call: TRBV3-1/TRBV3-2
clone_size: .
cdr3_aa: CASRLTKGIGYNSPLHF
cdr3_nt: TGTGCCAGCCGCCTAACAAAGGGGATTGGATATAATTCACCCCTCCACTTT

d_call: .
j_call: TRBJ2-5
v_call: TRBV5-6
clone_size: .
cdr3_aa: CASSLDRGLVVEETQYF
cdr3_nt: TGTGCCAGCAGCTTGGACCGGGGATTGGTAGTCGAAGAGACCCAGTACTTC

d_call: .
j_call: TRBJ2-6
v_call: TRBV27
clone_size: .
cdr3_aa: CASSLWLAGANVLTF
cdr3_nt: TGTGCCAGCAGTTTATGGCTGGCTGGGGCCAACGTCCTGACTTTC

d_call: .
j_call: TRBJ1-2
v_call: TRBV28
clone_size: .
cdr3_aa: CASSLGGARANYGYTF
cdr3_nt: TGTGCCAGCAGTTTAGGAGGGGCAAGAGCTAACTATGGCTACACCTTC

d_call: TRBD1
j_call: TRBJ1-1
v_call: TRBV5-6
clone_size: .
cdr3_aa: CASSWGGQGGTEAFF
cdr3_nt: TGTGCCAGCAGCTGGGGGGGACAGGGCGGCACTGAAGCTTTCTTT

d_call: .
j_call: TRBJ2-2
v_call: TRBV10-3
clone_size: .
cdr3_aa: CAITALLGGELFF
cdr3_nt: TGTGCCATCACCGCACTCCTCGGCGGGGAGCTGTTTTTT

d_call: TRBD1
j_call: TRBJ2-3
v_call: TRBV6-2/TRBV6-3
clone_size: .
cdr3_aa: CASSGQGVPDTQYF
cdr3_nt: TGTGCCAGCAGCGGACAGGGGGTCCCAGATACGCAGTATTTT

d_call: TRBD2
j_call: TRBJ2-1
v_call: TRBV11-2
clone_size: .
cdr3_aa: CASGGLAGRYNEQFF
cdr3_nt: TGTGCCAGCGGGGGACTAGCGGGGCGATACAATGAGCAGTTCTTC

d_call: TRBD1
j_call: TRBJ1-2
v_call: TRBV6-1
clone_size: .
cdr3_aa: CASSARARDRPPTWGYTF
cdr3_nt: TGTGCCAGCAGTGCTAGAGCCCGGGACAGGCCACCTACCTGGGGCTACACCTTC

d_call: TRBD2
j_call: TRBJ2-7
v_call: TRBV7-8
clone_size: once
cdr3_aa: CASSLAIGLAGFSYEQYF
cdr3_nt: TGTGCCAGCAGCTTAGCGATAGGCCTAGCGGGATTTTCCTACGAGCAGTACTTC

d_call: TRBD1
j_call: TRBJ1-2
v_call: TRBV7-2
clone_size: .
cdr3_aa: CASSPRTGGNGYTF
cdr3_nt: TGTGCCAGCAGCCCGAGGACAGGGGGCAATGGCTACACCTTC